The 18 T cell receptor beta chains reported below all come from one sample, sequenced in a study of tumor and adjacent non-tumor tissue in lung cancer (dated by TCRdb to 2016 to 2018). The library came from multiplex PCR. The run used an Illumina HiSeq 2500. TCRbeta libraries were built by three rounds of nested PCR using primers (Table S4), following protocols modified from ARM-PCR. TCRdb handled the public reads itself, with Q25 trimming in fastp and clone calling in MiXCR, and kept productive beta chains. Rows with a matching CDR3 protein are joined into one entry that keeps the most common DNA and genes. The sample table contains under 150,000 distinct CDR3 sequences; only one count was recorded for 66% of them. Around 13% of the sample is taken by the ten largest. Bulk unsorted tissue served as the source for RNA extraction, and RNA quality was assessed using a NanoDrop ND-1000 and an Agilent 2100.

Sequencing input: lung tumor tissue. Receptors were obtained from a young man with non-small cell lung cancer.

This clonotype was found a few times. This rearrangement joins TRBV5-1 to TRBJ1-2; D gene ambiguous. This CDR3 has 13 amino acids. Per the germline V gene, CDR1 is SGHRS and CDR2 is YFSETQ. V was pared by 5 bases and J by 5 bases, with 13 bases between. CDR3 loop: CASSINSRYGYTF. CDR3 nucleotide sequence: TGCGCCAGCAGTATTAACTCCCGATATGGCTACACCTTC. The whole variable domain, remainder taken from reference TRBV5-1 and TRBJ1-2, is KAGVTQTPRYLIKTRGQQVTLSCSPISGHRSVSWYQQTPGQGLQFLFEYFSETQRNKGNFPGRFSGRQFSNSRSEMNVSTLELGDSALYLCASSINSRYGYTFGSGTRLTVV.

The chain combines TRBV29-1 with TRBJ2-6; D tentatively reads TRBD1 or TRBD2 (5 bases each). Germline assignment: CDR1 SQVTM and CDR2 ANQGSEA. The CDR3 has 17 amino acids. V shed 8 bases and J shed 4 bases, with 24 bases lying between them. The CDR3 DNA follows: TGCAGCTTCCTCCGGGGCAGGCTTCTCTCCGGGGCCAACGTCCTGACTTTC. Translation gives CSFLRGRLLSGANVLTF. Drawing the rest from reference TRBV29-1 and TRBJ2-6, the complete variable domain is SAVISQKPSRDICQRGTSLTIQCQVDSQVTMMFWYRQQPGQSLTLIATANQGSEATYESGFVIDKFPISRPNLTFSTLTVSNMSPEDSSIYLCSFLRGRLLSGANVLTFGAGSRLTVL.

A word on this clonotype: This CDR3 is missing its conserved last phenylalanine or tryptophan, likely due to a read error. CDR3 nucleotides: TGCGCCAGCAGCCAAGTTTGGTACTCTGGGGCCAACGTCCTGACTTTA. Translating it yields CASSQVWYSGANVLTL. This sequence joins TRBV4-3 and TRBJ2-6; D is unresolved. V lost 1 base and J 0 bases, leaving 7 bases between the germline ends. Looked up from germline, CDR1 is LGHNA and CDR2 is YSLEER. The CDR3 runs 16 residues.

This clonotype was observed a few times. The junction and the germline gene differ at one end; a read error may be behind it. The J gene is TRBJ1-6, the V gene TRBV11-2; D unclear. The CDR3 contains 13 residues. CDR1 and CDR2 (germline): SGHAT, FQNNGV. CDR3 sequence: CGSSLGPDSLLHF. DNA of the CDR3: TGTGGCAGCAGCTTAGGGCCGGATTCACTCCTCCACTTT.

The V gene is TRBV27, the J gene TRBJ1-4, with 9 bases fitting TRBD1. V lost 1 base and J lost 6; bases outside the gene matches: 0. The V gene's germline CDR1 is MNHEY and CDR2 SMNVEV (reference sequence). The CDR3 runs to 14 residues. CDR3 in amino acids: CASSLWTGDEKLFF. The CDR3 DNA reads TGTGCCAGCAGTTTATGGACAGGGGATGAAAAACTGTTTTTT.

As regards this clonotype: A read error is possible here, since a much larger clone lies one base away. The rearrangement uses TRBV6-2 or TRBV6-3 and TRBJ2-7; 9 positions agree with TRBD2. The CDR3 contains 15 residues. V dropped 6 bases and J dropped 3; count of bases not matched to a gene: 9. Germline values: CDR1 MNHEY, CDR2 SVGEGT. CDR3 loop: CASRPRGGADYEQYF. CDR3 nucleotides: TGTGCCAGCAGACCCCGCGGGGGGGCAGACTACGAGCAGTACTTC.

This clonotype was picked up a small number of times. A read error may explain this, as a much larger clone is one base away. The gene calls are TRBV6-5 and TRBJ2-7, with unresolved D. The germline CDR1 and CDR2 sequences are MNHEY and SVGAGI. The CDR3 consists of 17 residues. The CDR3 sequence: CASSFKAPAANSYERYF. The CDR3 nucleotides read TGTGCCAGCAGTTTCAAGGCTCCGGCCGCAAACTCTTACGAGCGGTACTTC.

The V gene is TRBV12-3 or TRBV12-4, the J gene TRBJ2-2; no firm D call. Deletions cut 8 bases from V and 5 bases from J, with 15 bases between. This CDR3 is built from 14 residues. CDR3 sequence (DNA): TGTGCCAGCCTGCGATCGGTTCAAACCGGGGAGCTGTTTTTT. It encodes CASLRSVQTGELFF.

Regarding this clonotype: An end of the junction does not agree with germline; a read error may underlie this. The genes are TRBV11-3 and TRBJ2-1; D ambiguous. Germline lookup yields CDR1 SGHNT and CDR2 YENEEA. CDR3 length: 16 residues. DNA of the CDR3: TGTGCCAGCAGCTTAGACGGCAGAGTTGCCTACAGTGAGCAGTTCTTC. It encodes CASSLDGRVAYSEQFF.

On this clonotype itself: This clone may be a read error of a much larger clone one base away. The V call is TRBV6-2 or TRBV6-3, the J call TRBJ2-3; no reliable D call. The ends were cut back, 0 bases at V and 0 bases at J, with 13 bases in the middle. Germline V gene sequence: CDR1 MNHEY, CDR2 SVGEGT. The CDR3 is 17 amino acids. CDR3 in amino acids: CASSYSLAGTSTDTQYF. Here the CDR3 DNA reads TGTGCCAGCAGTTACTCCCTGGCAGGAACTAGCACAGATACGCAGTATTTT.

This clonotype was found a few times. One end of the junction does not line up with germline, which may come from a read error. J is TRBJ2-3 and V is TRBV12-3 or TRBV12-4; no firm D call. CDR3 length: 11 residues. The CDR3 sequence is CASSRGDTRYF. For the CDR3, the DNA is TGTGCCAGCAGCCGTGGAGATACGCGGTATTTT.

Turning to this clonotype: Germline is not matched at one junction end, which may reflect a read error. This sequence joins TRBV7-9 and TRBJ2-6; a possible D gene is TRBD2 (7 bases). CDR1 is SEHNR and CDR2 is FQNEAQ in the germline V gene (reference sequence). The CDR3 is made up of 18 amino acids. CDR3 nucleotides: TGTGCCAGCAGCTTCGGAGGCGGGGGCCTCTCTGGGACCAACGTCCTGACTTTC. Protein product: CASSFGGGGLSGTNVLTF.

As for this clonotype: This may be a read error, as it is one base from a much larger clone. Without the conserved terminal phenylalanine or tryptophan, this CDR3 likely stems from a read error. The chain recombines TRBV6-1 with TRBJ2-3, with D tentatively TRBD2 (6 bases). The V and J ends lost 10 bases and 5 bases respectively, with 13 bases between them. The length of the CDR3 is 12 residues. In germline, CDR1 is MNHNS, CDR2 SASEGT. In DNA, the CDR3 is TGTGCCATCGGTCCGGGGGAAGATACGCAGTATTTG. It yields the protein CAIGPGEDTQYL.

On this clonotype itself: A read error is possible here, since a much larger clone lies one base away. J is TRBJ2-7 and V is TRBV6-5; D unclear. Germline CDR1 reads MNHEY; CDR2 reads SVGAGI. This CDR3 is built from 15 residues. Deletions cut 0 bases from V and 4 bases from J, with 13 bases between. The CDR3 nucleotides are TGTGCCAGCAGTTACTCCTCTGGGAATAAATACGAGCAGTACTTC. It is translated as CASSYSSGNKYEQYF.

This clonotype was recorded only once. It may be a read error: a sequence one base away is much more abundant. The J gene is TRBJ2-1, the V gene TRBV6-2 or TRBV6-3; D is perhaps TRBD1 (5 bases). Trimming removed 7 bases from V and 12 bases from J, with 16 bases in between. This CDR3 contains 12 residues. Germline V gene data show CDR1 as MNHEY and CDR2 as SVGEGT. CDR3 bases: TGTGCCAGCACCCAGGGCGGTTATGGGCAGTTCTTC. It yields the protein CASTQGGYGQFF.

This clonotype was seen ten or more times. The rearrangement joins TRBV11-2 to TRBJ1-1; D not resolved. The ends were cut back, 1 base at V and 0 bases at J, with 9 bases in the middle. This CDR3 region has 15 residues. Germline V lookup: CDR1 SGHAT, CDR2 FQNNGV. CDR3 region: CASSLGATLNTEAFF. The CDR3 DNA follows: TGTGCCAGCAGCTTAGGGGCCACCCTGAACACTGAAGCTTTCTTT. Full variable domain (outside the CDR3, taken from reference TRBV11-2 and TRBJ1-1): EAGVAQSPRYKIIEKRQSVAFWCNPISGHATLYWYQQILGQGPKLLIQFQNNGVVDDSQLPKDRFSAERLKGVDSTLKIQPAKLEDSAVYLCASSLGATLNTEAFFGQGTRLTVV.

This clonotype turned up a few times. This chain connects TRBV4-1 to TRBJ1-1, with D tentatively TRBD1 (5 bases). The CDR3 runs 15 residues. The V end was cut by 6 bases, the J end by 2 bases, with 16 bases between. Germline assignment: CDR1 MGHRA and CDR2 YSYEKL. CDR3 in amino acids: CASRFTTDRNTEAFF. Here the CDR3 DNA reads TGCGCCAGCAGATTTACGACAGACCGAAACACTGAAGCTTTCTTT.

As regards this clonotype: With a much larger clone just one base away, this may be a read error. The chain carries TRBV20-1 and TRBJ2-3; D perhaps matches TRBD2 (6 bases). With 5 bases removed from V and 4 bases from J, the gap between germline ends came to 16 bases. This CDR3 has 14 amino acids. Per germline, CDR1 DFQATT and CDR2 SNEGSKA (reference sequence). CDR3: CSAPQWEEADTQYF. As DNA, the CDR3 is TGCAGTGCTCCGCAGTGGGAGGAGGCAGATACGCAGTATTTT.